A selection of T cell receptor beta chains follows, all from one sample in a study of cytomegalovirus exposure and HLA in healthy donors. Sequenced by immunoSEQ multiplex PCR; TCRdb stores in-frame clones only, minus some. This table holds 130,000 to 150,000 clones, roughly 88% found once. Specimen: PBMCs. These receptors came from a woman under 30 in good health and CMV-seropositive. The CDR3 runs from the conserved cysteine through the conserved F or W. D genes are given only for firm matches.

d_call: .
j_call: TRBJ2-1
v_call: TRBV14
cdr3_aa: CASAPLSGQNKPNEQFF
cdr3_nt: TGTGCCAGCGCACCCCTCTCCGGACAGAATAAACCCAATGAGCAGTTCTTC

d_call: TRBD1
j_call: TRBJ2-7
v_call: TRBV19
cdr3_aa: CASSGTDPPYEQYF
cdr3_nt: TGTGCCAGTTCCGGGACAGATCCTCCCTACGAGCAGTACTTC

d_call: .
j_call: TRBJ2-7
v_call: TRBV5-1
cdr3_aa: CASSSQTPEVQYF
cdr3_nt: TGCGCCAGCAGCTCCCAAACCCCCGAGGTGCAGTACTTC

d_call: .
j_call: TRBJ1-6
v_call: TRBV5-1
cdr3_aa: CASSLGQSAPDSPLHF
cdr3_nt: TGCGCCAGCAGCTTGGGACAGTCAGCTCCGGATTCACCCCTCCACTTT

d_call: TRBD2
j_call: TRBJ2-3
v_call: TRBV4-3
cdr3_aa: CASSTGLAGDLDTQYF
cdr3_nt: TGCGCCAGCAGCACGGGACTAGCGGGGGATTTGGATACGCAGTATTTT

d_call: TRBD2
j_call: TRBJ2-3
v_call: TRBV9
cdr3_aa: CASSTSGRPGTDTQYF
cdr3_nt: TGTGCCAGCAGCACTAGCGGGAGGCCTGGCACAGATACGCAGTATTTT

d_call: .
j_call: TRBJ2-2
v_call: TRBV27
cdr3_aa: CASSLGRGWNTGELFF
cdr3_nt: TGTGCCAGCAGTTTAGGGAGGGGGTGGAACACCGGGGAGCTGTTTTTT

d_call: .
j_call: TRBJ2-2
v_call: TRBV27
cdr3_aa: CASGGRGRPGELFF
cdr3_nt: TGTGCCAGCGGTGGCAGGGGGAGGCCCGGGGAGCTGTTTTTT

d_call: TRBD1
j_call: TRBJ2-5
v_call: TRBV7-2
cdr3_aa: CASSLVSRQGTTQYF
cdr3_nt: TGTGCCAGCAGCTTAGTGTCCCGACAGGGCACGACCCAGTACTTC

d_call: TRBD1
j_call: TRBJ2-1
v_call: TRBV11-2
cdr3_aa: CASSQGQAWGNEQFF
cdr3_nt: TGTGCCAGCAGCCAGGGACAGGCTTGGGGGAATGAGCAGTTCTTC